This paragraph covers one TCR beta chain sequence. The data originate from a study of blood T cell repertoires in COVID-19. Study background: Acute and convalescent COVID-19 specimens originated in the United States, Italy and Spain. The analysed material was cDNA or gDNA that came from T cells, B-cell-depleted T cells, or PBMCs.

Authors' methods: It was from reference gene primer amplification that nucleated cell counts were estimated. TCRdb's table, derived via immunoSEQ multiplex PCR, lists solely in-frame clones and lacks some. D and trimming were read from the DNA, whereas the V and J calls and clone size are those reported in that table. The sample yields roughly 150,000 clones, around 80% seen once. The sequenced material came from peripheral blood. This receptor was taken from a man between 60 and 70 years old with acute or convalescent COVID-19.

DNA for the CDR3: TGTGCCAGCAGCTTAGCGCCTAGCGGGATTAATGAGCAGTTCTTC. Translation: CASSLAPSGINEQFF. The chain is built from TRBV11-2 and TRBJ2-1, with 9 bases lining up with TRBD2. Trimming removed 1 base from V and 7 bases from J; junction bases left unmatched: 5. Looked up from germline, CDR1 is SGHAT and CDR2 is FQNNGV. CDR3 length: 15 amino acids.